This T cell receptor (beta chain) was retrieved from a study of T cells in Graves' hyperthyroidism and ophthalmopathy (dated by TCRdb to between 2017 and 2020). In terms of the full investigation: TCR V-J signatures able to tell the groups apart were searched for in a discovery cohort of approximately 95 patients, of whom 43 had Graves' ophthalmopathy and around 56 had stable Graves' hyperthyroidism. An independent validation cohort of some 18 hyperthyroidism patients and 15 or so patients who later progressed to ophthalmopathy tested prospective prediction of ophthalmopathy. The approximately 100 discovery patients were divided at random into training and test sets in a 7:3 ratio. The study also compared thyroid tissue and blood T-cell repertoires from 5 to 7 Graves' hyperthyroidism patients. Following sampling, methimazole starting at 30 mg daily was given to hyperthyroidism patients, and high-dose intravenous methylprednisolone was given to ophthalmopathy patients. According to the paper, TCR Vbeta CDR3 sequencing was carried out on some 130 peripheral blood samples, which came from over 40 ophthalmopathy, 75 or so hyperthyroidism and 17 progressor patients. Beyond this particular receptor, the publication reports: Most expanded thyroid clonotypes (frequency above 0.001) were also found in blood, which suggests that blood repertoires may mirror thyroid immune responses. In validation, the model predicted progression to ophthalmopathy a median of about 6 months before onset, with 65% to 71% sensitivity and just under 75% specificity. Ophthalmopathy was separated from stable hyperthyroidism by a 13 V-J signature model, with 87.88% sensitivity and 81% to 82% specificity obtained in cross-validation and 80%/75% obtained in testing. No statistical method was used to fix the sample size in advance, and group allocation was not hidden from the investigators.

The TCR beta CDR3 regions were amplified from RNA transcripts. The TCR CDR3 was subjected to a first round of RT-PCR using the HTBI primer set and the Qiagen OneStep RT-PCR kit. The libraries were constructed in a second round of multiplex PCR and then size-selected and purified. The libraries were sequenced on an Illumina HiSeq2000 using paired-end 100 bp reads. Per the authors' processing: SOAPnuke was used to process the raw data, throwing out any read that contained adapters or uncalled bases, had a mean Phred below 15, or lacked an exact constant-primer or identifier match. COPE v1.2.5 was used to merge the high-quality paired reads, and each unique nucleotide sequence was defined as a clonotype. Clonotypes were aligned to IMGT TRBV, TRBD and TRBJ reference segments using MiTCR v1.1. Only V-J combinations with frequency above 0.0001, covering about 99% of repertoires, were analysed. The TCS score was defined as F50 (clonal expansion) divided by E x V (chaos), with BLOSUM62-based TCRdist calculated between CDR3 peptides within each V-J. Welch's t-statistics and random forest reduced around 520 V-J features to 10 to 15, which were used in a naive Bayes classifier (R e1071). Thyroid-blood repertoire similarity was quantified with the Morisita-Horn index. TCRdb ran its own pipeline on the public reads, namely fastp trimming at Q25 and MiXCR clone calling, and kept in-frame beta chains. For every CDR3 protein sequence, its rows merge into one entry that carries the most common genes and DNA. For this entry, the V and J calls and clone size follow TCRdb and not the study's own pipeline. A total of 550,000 to 700,000 distinct CDR3 sequences appear in this sample, around 42% of them only once. The ten largest clones take up under 20% of the sample.

Patients with uncontrolled infections, other autoimmune diseases, pregnancy or lactation were excluded. Diagnoses were established on the basis of clinical symptoms, serum thyroxine and TRAb, thyroid ultrasound, and orbital computed tomography. Total RNA was extracted using Trizol reagent, and RNA quality was assessed on an Agilent 2100 Bioanalyzer. Trimming removed 6 bases from V and 7 bases from J, leaving 18 bases between the germline ends. CDR1 and CDR2, looked up from the germline V gene, are SGHTA and FQGTGA. The CDR3 goes from the cysteine to the phenylalanine over 15 residues. This entry keeps only the CDR3 DNA: 45 bases, framed from base 1. This clonotype was observed a few times. No antigen is known for it. Per-base quality was not reported, and no clone a single base away is much larger than it.

The sequence joins TRBV7-3 to TRBJ2-2, and the D gene may be TRBD2, 5 bases matching. This TCR was sampled from an adult woman with Graves' disease, either hyperthyroidism or ophthalmopathy (not recorded which). Sequenced input: peripheral blood or thyroid tissue (not recorded which). The encoded CDR3 is CASRVNTGESGELFF. The nucleotide sequence reads as follows: TGTGCCAGCAGGGTTAACACCGGGGAGAGCGGGGAGCTGTTTTTT.